This T cell receptor (beta chain) was identified during a study of patients and donors after allogeneic stem cell transplantation. TCRdb reprocessed the RT-PCR reads with MiXCR, giving one entry per CDR3 protein. This table holds about a million distinct CDR3 sequences, roughly 17% found once. This CDR3 is 15 amino acids long. With V trimmed by 4 bases and J by 4 bases, 8 bases remained unmatched. Germline V lookup: CDR1 SGHDN, CDR2 FVKESK. The sequencing sample was made of blood, either unsorted or a sorted T cell fraction (not recorded which). The TCR sequence derives from a human donor who was either an allogeneic HSCT recipient or a stem cell or donor lymphocyte infusion donor (not recorded which). It is not recorded whose cells these are; they may come from a transplant donor. The gene calls are TRBV14 and TRBJ2-5, with 8 nucleotides matching TRBD1. The CDR3 DNA reads TGTGCCAGCAGCCCAGGACAGGGAAAGAGAGAGACCCAGTACTTC. Translated: CASSPGQGKRETQYF.